Each of the 26 T cell receptor beta chains below was sequenced from the same sample in a study of T cells in Graves' hyperthyroidism and ophthalmopathy. The CDR3 regions of TCR beta were amplified from RNA transcripts. The TCR CDR3 first-round RT-PCR relied on the HTBI primer set. Using its own MiXCR run on the multiplex PCR reads, TCRdb lists one record per CDR3 protein. The sample holds 500,000 to 750,000 distinct CDR3 sequences, approximately 44% seen once. What was sequenced was peripheral blood or thyroid tissue (not recorded which). These receptor sequences come from a woman younger than 30 with Graves' hyperthyroidism.

This clonotype showed up many times. The chain has TRBV7-6 and TRBJ1-5; possibly TRBD1 for D (6 bases). The V end was cut by 2 bases, the J end by 1 base, with 6 bases between. The CDR3 is 14 amino acids. From germline, CDR1 is SGHVS and CDR2 FNYEAQ. CDR3 bases: TGTGCCAGCAGCTTACAGGGGAGCAATCAGCCCCAGCATTTT. Translated, it gives CASSLQGSNQPQHF.

This chain joins TRBV2 and TRBJ1-4, with TRBD1 matching 9 bases. The CDR3 has 13 amino acids. V gave up 6 bases and J gave up 8 bases; unmatched junction bases: 4. CDR1 and CDR2 (germline): SNHLY, FYNNEI. The CDR3 bases are TGTGCCAGCAGGGGGACAGGGAACGAAAAACTGTTTTTT. Translating it yields CASRGTGNEKLFF.

This clonotype was seen ten or more times. The chain links TRBV19 to TRBJ1-2, with a tentative D call TRBD1 (5 bases). Germline loops: CDR1 LNHDA, CDR2 SQIVND (reference sequence). The CDR3 is made up of 15 amino acids. The V end lost 11 bases, the J end lost 0 bases, and 19 bases lay between the germline ends. The DNA for the CDR3 is TGTGCCTCACAATGGGACGTTGGAGCTAACTATGGCTACACCTTC. This gives the protein CASQWDVGANYGYTF.

V and J are TRBV10-2 and TRBJ2-3; TRBD1 aligns across 8 bases. The CDR3 is 16 amino acids. V was pared by 4 bases and J by 6 bases, with 12 bases of the junction left unmatched. Germline CDR1 WSHSY, CDR2 SAAADI. CDR3 sequence: CASSASDRGFRDTQYF. Here the CDR3 DNA reads TGCGCCAGCAGTGCAAGCGACAGGGGCTTTAGGGATACGCAGTATTTT.

This chain links TRBV9 with TRBJ2-3; maybe TRBD2 (6 bases). The germline V and J ends were trimmed by 5 bases and 0 bases, with 16 bases remaining between them. Germline CDR1 is SGDLS and CDR2 is YYNGEE. The CDR3 consists of 16 residues. The CDR3 coding sequence is TGTGCCAGCAGTGGTACTAGCAGAGATAGCACAGATACGCAGTATTTT. Translation: CASSGTSRDSTDTQYF.

This chain joins TRBV7-8 and TRBJ1-3; no reliable D call. The CDR3 runs 14 residues. Germline CDR1 reads SGHVS; CDR2 reads FQNEAQ. V shed 1 base and J shed 8 bases, with 12 bases lying between them. The CDR3 nucleotides are TGTGCCAGCAGCTTAGATCGAATGGTATACACCATATATTTT. Encoded protein: CASSLDRMVYTIYF.

The V gene is TRBV2, the J gene TRBJ1-5, with 9 bases aligning to TRBD1. V lost 3 bases, J lost 2 bases, and 11 bases stayed unmatched. Germline V gene sequence: CDR1 SNHLY, CDR2 FYNNEI. The CDR3 sequence is 18 residues long. The DNA for the CDR3 is TGTGCCAGCAGTGATCCGTCGGGACAGGGTGACGGCAATCAGCCCCAGCATTTT. It encodes CASSDPSGQGDGNQPQHF.

This clonotype was recorded at least ten times. At one boundary the junction diverges from the germline segment, which might be a read error. The chain employs TRBV25-1 and TRBJ2-4; D remains ambiguous. Germline CDR1 is MGHDK and CDR2 is SYGVNS. CDR3 length: 11 amino acids. The CDR3 DNA follows: TGTGCCGGCAGTGAATCGAACATTCAGTACTTC. The encoded protein is CAGSESNIQYF.

This clonotype occurred many times. This rearrangement joins TRBV20-1 to TRBJ2-5, with TRBD1 as a possible D gene (6 bases). The CDR3 consists of 14 residues. Per germline, CDR1 DFQATT and CDR2 SNEGSKA (reference sequence). V lost 0 bases to trimming and J lost 4 bases, with 12 bases between them. CDR3 nucleotides: TGCAGTGCTAGAGATTCCGCAGGGGCAGAGACCCAGTACTTC. This gives the protein CSARDSAGAETQYF.

This clonotype was counted many times. The V and J genes are TRBV20-1 and TRBJ1-1; D is undetermined. Trimming removed 2 bases from V and 1 base from J, with 11 bases in between. The CDR3 runs 14 residues. In germline, CDR1 is DFQATT, CDR2 SNEGSKA (reference sequence). The CDR3 nucleotides are TGCAGTGCTAGACGTACAGCAGCGAACACTGAAGCTTTCTTT. Its translation: CSARRTAANTEAFF.

This clonotype was picked up many times. The chain couples TRBV6-2 or TRBV6-3 to TRBJ2-2; D may be TRBD1 (6 bases). Per germline, CDR1 MNHEY and CDR2 SVGEGT. The CDR3 has 15 residues. Between the trimmed V and J ends, which lost 2 bases and 5 bases, there was a span of 12 bases. The CDR3 nucleotides read TGTGCCAGCAGTTACCCCCTTGACAGGACCGGGGAGCTGTTTTTT. Its translation: CASSYPLDRTGELFF.

This chain joins TRBV5-1 and TRBJ1-2, with D maybe TRBD1 (5 bases). The CDR3 sequence is 15 residues long. Germline V gives CDR1 SGHRS, CDR2 YFSETQ. Between the trimmed V and J ends, which lost 4 bases and 1 base, there was a span of 14 bases. In DNA form, the CDR3 reads TGCGCCAGCAGCGTCTGGGACGGACGTAACTATGGCTACACCTTC. Translating gives CASSVWDGRNYGYTF.

Only one count was recorded for this clonotype. The rearrangement links TRBV2 to TRBJ2-5; no clear D gene. Trimming shortened V by 6 bases and J by 5 bases, and 7 bases separated the two germline ends. CDR3 length: 11 amino acids. Germline loops: CDR1 SNHLY, CDR2 FYNNEI. This CDR3 is CASRIRETQYF. The CDR3 coding sequence is TGTGCCAGCAGGATCCGGGAGACCCAGTACTTC.

Ten or more counts support this clonotype. V and J are TRBV9 and TRBJ1-2, with unresolved D. V shed 0 bases and J shed 0 bases, with 6 bases lying between them. CDR3 length equals 14 residues. Germline V gene lookup returns CDR1 SGDLS and CDR2 YYNGEE. CDR3 in amino acids: CASSVASTNYGYTF. The CDR3 bases are TGTGCCAGCAGCGTAGCTTCTACTAACTATGGCTACACCTTC.

CDR3 residues: CASSVGTGELNEQFF. CDR3 nucleotides: TGTGCCAGCAGTGTCGGGACAGGGGAACTCAATGAGCAGTTCTTC. The chain combines TRBV6-1 with TRBJ2-7; 10 bases map to TRBD1. The J call is uncertain, as TRBJ2-1 better fits the DNA end. From germline, CDR1 is MNHNS and CDR2 SASEGT. The CDR3 is made up of 15 amino acids.

Ten or more counts support this clonotype. The V and J genes are TRBV5-6 and TRBJ1-4; no reliable D call. The CDR3 is made up of 15 amino acids. The germline V and J ends were trimmed by 1 base and 8 bases, with 15 bases remaining between them. CDR1 is SGHDT, CDR2 YYEEEE, per germline. The DNA of the CDR3 is TGTGCCAGCAGCTTGAATCGGGTGTTGTACGAAAAACTGTTTTTT. Amino acid sequence: CASSLNRVLYEKLFF.

The genes are TRBV7-2 and TRBJ2-1; 13 positions match TRBD2. The trim removed 5 bases at V and 0 bases at J, leaving 16 bases unmatched. Germline V gene sequence: CDR1 SGHTA, CDR2 FQGNSA. CDR3 length: 21 amino acids. The CDR3 region has the DNA TGTGCCAGCAGCGATACTAGCGGGAGGGCCGCAGTCGTCCACTCCTACAATGAGCAGTTCTTC. Its translation: CASSDTSGRAAVVHSYNEQFF. Full variable domain (missing parts from reference TRBV7-2 and TRBJ2-1): GAGVSQSPSNKVTEKGKDVELRCDPISGHTALYWYRQSLGQGLEFLIYFQGNSAPDKSGLPSDRFSAERTGGSVSTLTIQRTQQEDSAVYLCASSDTSGRAAVVHSYNEQFFGPGTRLTVL.

This clonotype was seen at least ten times. The chain is built from TRBV27 and TRBJ2-7; D gene ambiguous. Per germline, CDR1 MNHEY and CDR2 SMNVEV (reference sequence). Trimming took 6 bases from V and 3 from J, leaving 12 bases between them. The CDR3 is 13 amino acids. The CDR3 spells CASSLGDRYEQYF. The CDR3 DNA is TGTGCCAGCAGCCTAGGTGACCGCTACGAGCAGTACTTC.

The chain carries TRBV30 and TRBJ1-5; 7 bases line up with TRBD1. Germline trimming cut 1 base from V and 7 bases from J; bases unmatched to any gene: 7. CDR3 length: 14 amino acids. The V gene's germline CDR1 is GTSNPN and CDR2 SVGIG (reference sequence). This chain's CDR3 is CAWSGGGGWQPQHF. In DNA form, the CDR3 reads TGTGCCTGGAGTGGGGGAGGGGGCTGGCAGCCCCAGCATTTT.

Only a few counts were recorded for this clonotype. V is TRBV6-6 and J is TRBJ1-1; D not certain. CDR3 length equals 15 residues. V lost 2 bases and J 4 bases, leaving 14 bases between the germline ends. CDR1 is MNHNY, CDR2 SVGAGI, per germline (reference sequence). For the CDR3, the DNA is TGTGCCAGCAGTTACGCCAGGTTGATTCGCACTGAAGCTTTCTTT. It encodes CASSYARLIRTEAFF.

This clonotype was detected many times. The rearrangement links TRBV2 to TRBJ1-2; D is ambiguous. V was clipped by 2 bases and J by 8 bases, with 15 bases between them. Germline CDR1 is SNHLY and CDR2 is FYNNEI. The CDR3 extends over 14 amino acids. The CDR3 sequence is CASSETRSYMGYTF. For the CDR3, the DNA is TGTGCCAGCAGTGAAACCCGAAGCTATATGGGCTACACCTTC. Combining the CDR3 with reference TRBV2 and TRBJ1-2 gives the whole variable domain EPEVTQTPSHQVTQMGQEVILRCVPISNHLYFYWYRQILGQKVEFLVSFYNNEISEKSEIFDDQFSVERPDGSNFTLKIRSTKLEDSAMYFCASSETRSYMGYTFGSGTRLTVV.

This clonotype was seen at least ten times. V usage is TRBV20-1 and J usage is TRBJ2-7, with TRBD1 as a possible D gene (5 bases). Looked up from germline, CDR1 is DFQATT and CDR2 is SNEGSKA (reference sequence). This CDR3 is 13 amino acids long. V was shortened by 1 base and J by 5 bases, with 12 bases between the two germline ends. CDR3 sequence: CSARVAWGHEQYF. CDR3 nucleotide sequence: TGCAGTGCTAGAGTGGCATGGGGCCACGAGCAGTACTTC.

This clonotype was counted a few times. V usage is TRBV7-8 and J usage is TRBJ1-1; TRBD1 might be the D (5 bases). Trimming pared 3 bases from V and 1 base from J, leaving 18 bases between. The CDR3 runs 17 residues. Germline V gives CDR1 SGHVS, CDR2 FQNEAQ. CDR3 sequence: CASSLVQVSFGNTEAFF. The CDR3 DNA reads as TGTGCCAGCAGCTTGGTACAGGTATCATTTGGGAACACTGAAGCTTTCTTT.

Many counts were recorded for this clonotype. The chain has TRBV27 and TRBJ1-1; 9 nucleotides agree with TRBD1. V gave up 5 bases and J gave up 5 bases; unmatched junction bases: 6. This CDR3 has 14 amino acids. CDR1 is MNHEY, CDR2 SMNVEV, per germline (reference sequence). CDR3 region: CASSTQGARTEAFF. CDR3 nucleotide sequence: TGTGCCAGCAGTACACAGGGGGCGAGGACTGAAGCTTTCTTT.

The V call is TRBV29-1, the J call TRBJ1-2; D might be TRBD1 (6 bases). Trimming cost V 4 bases and J 8 bases, with 20 bases left between them. This CDR3 has 14 amino acids. Germline CDR1 is SQVTM and CDR2 is ANQGSEA. The CDR3 spells CSVAAGAGGWGYTF. Written as DNA, the CDR3 is TGCAGCGTTGCGGCGGGGGCGGGAGGCTGGGGCTACACCTTC.

The chain couples TRBV12-3 or TRBV12-4 to TRBJ1-2; 8 bases match TRBD1. V gave up 4 bases and J gave up 8 bases; unmatched junction bases: 6. The length of the CDR3 is 13 residues. In DNA, the CDR3 is TGTGCCAGCAGTTCGAGACAGGGGTGGGGCTACACCTTC. Its translation: CASSSRQGWGYTF.